The 22 T cell receptor beta chains reported below all come from one sample, sequenced in a study of tumor and adjacent non-tumor tissue in lung cancer. The template was RNA from unsorted bulk tissue. This non-tumor lung sample came from over 3 cm beyond the tumor edge. TCRbeta libraries were built with three rounds of nested PCR, modified from ARM-PCR. TCRdb fed the multiplex PCR reads into MiXCR, producing one record per CDR3 protein. The repertoire holds some 80,000 distinct CDR3 sequences, with 65% to 80% as singletons. Sequenced sample: distant non-tumor lung tissue. Receptors were obtained from a woman aged 45-65 years with non-small cell lung cancer.

This sequence joins TRBV12-3 or TRBV12-4 and TRBJ1-5, with TRBD1 as a possible D gene (5 bases). Between the trimmed V and J ends, which lost 5 bases and 13 bases, there was a span of 24 bases. The CDR3 is 15 amino acids. The CDR3 DNA reads as TGTGCCAGCAGTCCCTTATCGGGGGGGTATCAGCATCAGCATTTT. Protein sequence: CASSPLSGGYQHQHF.

V gene TRBV6-5 combines with J gene TRBJ1-5; weak D call: TRBD1 (6 bases). Germline V CDR1 and CDR2: MNHEY, SVGAGI. The CDR3 is 15 amino acids. V was clipped by 6 bases and J by 6 bases, with 18 bases between them. As DNA, the CDR3 is TGTGCCAGCAGACGAGGGACAAAGGGCTTTCAGCCCCAGCATTTT. It yields the protein CASRRGTKGFQPQHF.

Concerning this clonotype itself: At one boundary the junction diverges from the germline segment, which might be a read error. This rearrangement joins TRBV20-1 to TRBJ2-2, with a tentative D call TRBD2 (5 bases). The CDR3 has 12 amino acids. CDR1 DFQATT and CDR2 SNEGSKA come from the germline V gene (reference sequence). The CDR3 DNA follows: TGCAGTGCTACGGGGTACATCGGGGAGCTGTGTTTT. This encodes CSATGYIGELCF.

This chain joins TRBV9 and TRBJ2-7; D possibly matches TRBD1 or TRBD2 (7 bases each). The CDR3 extends over 14 amino acids. Germline loops: CDR1 SGDLS, CDR2 YYNGEE. Trimming pared 5 bases from V and 6 bases from J, leaving 18 bases between. For the CDR3, the DNA is TGTGCCAGCAGTGGACCCATCAGGGGGGGCGAGCAGTACTTC. Its protein is CASSGPIRGGEQYF. Variable domain in full (rest from reference TRBV9 and TRBJ2-7): DSGVTQTPKHLITATGQRVTLRCSPRSGDLSVYWYQQSLDQGLQFLIQYYNGEERAKGNILERFSAQQFPDLHSELNLSSLELGDSALYFCASSGPIRGGEQYFGPGTRLTVT.

To note about this clonotype: It is likely a read error, because the conserved phenylalanine at the end of the CDR3 is missing. The chain uses TRBV11-2 and TRBJ1-5; D gene unclear. The V end lost 0 bases, the J end lost 11 bases, and 11 bases lay between the germline ends. This CDR3 is built from 13 residues. Looked up from germline, CDR1 is SGHAT and CDR2 is FQNNGV. CDR3 sequence (DNA): TGTGCCAGCAGCTTAGAGAGCGGGAGGGCCCAGCATCTT. Translation: CASSLESGRAQHL.

This chain links TRBV6-6 with TRBJ2-5, with a tentative D call TRBD1 (6 bases). The CDR3 is made up of 16 amino acids. The V gene's germline CDR1 is MNHNY and CDR2 SVGAGI (reference sequence). The CDR3 DNA reads as TGTATCAGCAGTTTGGAGCGACAACCTAGAAAGGGGGCCCAGTACTTC. Amino acids: CISSLERQPRKGAQYF.

This clonotype was seen ten or more times. The chain carries TRBV4-2 and TRBJ2-1; 10 nucleotides align to TRBD2. Trimming cost V 4 bases and J 0 bases; bases outside gene matches: 9. The germline V gene encodes CDR1 LGHNA and CDR2 YNFKEQ. This CDR3 is 18 amino acids long. For the CDR3, the DNA is TGTGCCAGCAGCCGTCAGACTTCTAGCGGGAGCTCCTACAATGAGCAGTTCTTC. As protein: CASSRQTSSGSSYNEQFF.

This clonotype has just one count. The germline gene is not matched at one end of the junction; a read error may be the cause. The J gene is TRBJ2-6, the V gene TRBV5-1; maybe TRBD1 (6 bases). Germline V gives CDR1 SGHRS, CDR2 YFSETQ. The CDR3 is made up of 15 amino acids. CDR3: CAGNQVPVGANILTF. The CDR3 DNA sequence: TGCGCCGGCAACCAAGTTCCGGTGGGGGCCAACATCCTGACTTTC. Full variable domain (rest looked up from reference TRBV5-1 and TRBJ2-6): KAGVTQTPRYLIKTRGQQVTLSCSPISGHRSVSWYQQTPGQGLQFLFEYFSETQRNKGNFPGRFSGRQFSNSRSEMNVSTLELGDSALYLCAGNQVPVGANILTFGAGSRLTVL.

The gene calls are TRBV7-9 and TRBJ2-6; D may be TRBD1 (6 bases). This CDR3 comprises 18 residues. The V end was cut by 7 bases, the J end by 0 bases, with 19 bases between. Germline lookup yields CDR1 SEHNR and CDR2 FQNEAQ (reference sequence). CDR3 bases: TGTGCCAGCAACATGAGGGGGACGGCCCCCTCTGGGGCCAACGTCCTGACTTTC. It yields the protein CASNMRGTAPSGANVLTF.

For this clonotype: An end of the junction does not agree with germline; a read error may underlie this. V is TRBV29-1 and J is TRBJ2-7; the D is unclear. This CDR3 region has 14 residues. Per germline, CDR1 SQVTM and CDR2 ANQGSEA. The chain's CDR3 is CSVSSSGGPYEQYF. The CDR3 region has the DNA TGCAGCGTCAGTAGCTCGGGCGGACCCTACGAGCAGTATTTC.

The chain recombines TRBV10-3 with TRBJ2-7, with D perhaps TRBD1 (6 bases). Deletions cut 3 bases from V and 7 bases from J, with 16 bases between. The germline CDR1 and CDR2 sequences are ENHRY and SYGVKD. The CDR3 runs to 14 residues. CDR3 residues: CAISDSDRSREQYF. CDR3 sequence (DNA): TGTGCCATCAGTGACTCCGACAGGTCCCGGGAGCAGTACTTC.

The chain is built from TRBV11-2 and TRBJ2-7; either TRBD1 or TRBD2 may fit D (5 bases each). The CDR3 loop spans 14 amino acids. CDR1 and CDR2 (germline): SGHAT, FQNNGV. V was trimmed by 1 base and J by 2 bases, leaving 9 bases between them. The CDR3 DNA sequence: TGTGCCAGCAGCTTAGTAGGGACCGCCTACGAGCAGTACTTC. Protein: CASSLVGTAYEQYF.

With regard to this clonotype: This CDR3 is missing its conserved last phenylalanine or tryptophan, likely due to a read error. The gene calls are TRBV11-3 and TRBJ2-1; 7 nucleotides line up with TRBD2. This CDR3 region has 17 residues. Per germline, CDR1 SGHNT and CDR2 YENEEA. CDR3 nucleotides: TGTGCCAGCAGCTTAGGGGCTAGCGGAGTGTCCTACAATGAACAGTTCATC. Protein sequence: CASSLGASGVSYNEQFI.

The rearrangement uses TRBV11-2 and TRBJ2-2; TRBD2 matches 7 bases. This CDR3 has 15 amino acids. Germline V CDR1 and CDR2: SGHAT, FQNNGV. V lost 11 bases to trimming and J lost 6 bases; unmatched junction nucleotides: 15. CDR3 sequence reads: CAGTLVSGKSGELFF. Written as DNA, the CDR3 is TGTGCCGGCACCCTAGTGAGCGGGAAGTCCGGGGAGCTGTTTTTT.

Worth noting for this clonotype: The junction and the germline gene differ at one end; a read error may be behind it. The V and J genes are TRBV10-2 and TRBJ2-1, with D tentatively TRBD2 (6 bases). CDR3 length: 15 amino acids. CDR1 and CDR2 from the germline V gene are WSHSY and SAAADI. CDR3 DNA: TGCGTCAGGAGGGACCTACTAGAGCAGTACAAAGAGCAGTTCTTC. It encodes CVRRDLLEQYKEQFF.

Concerning this clonotype itself: A junction end diverges from the germline sequence, so it may reflect a read error. The genes are TRBV5-4 and TRBJ2-3, with D perhaps TRBD2 (6 bases). The CDR3 extends over 15 amino acids. Germline values: CDR1 SGHNT, CDR2 YYREEE (reference sequence). CDR3 in amino acids: CTSNSKFGGTDTQYF. The CDR3 region has the DNA TGTACCAGTAACTCAAAATTCGGAGGGACAGATACGCAGTATTTT.

With respect to this clonotype: Compared with germline, one end of the junction differs, possibly owing to a read error. The chain joins TRBV6-1 to TRBJ2-5; D may match TRBD1 or TRBD2 (5 bases each). This CDR3 region has 16 residues. Per germline, CDR1 MNHNS and CDR2 SASEGT. CDR3 protein: CASSERFKGPQETQNF. The DNA of the CDR3 is TGTGCCAGCAGTGAACGCTTCAAGGGACCTCAAGAGACACAGAACTTC.

Worth noting for this clonotype: One end of the junction is discordant with germline, which a read error may explain. The V gene is TRBV6-5, the J gene TRBJ2-3; TRBD1 matches at 8 bases. Germline V lookup: CDR1 MNHEY, CDR2 SVGAGI. The CDR3 extends over 17 amino acids. The CDR3 here is CASSYGIGQGMVDMQYF. The CDR3 bases are TGTGCCAGCAGTTACGGGATTGGACAGGGCATGGTGGATATGCAGTATTTT.

Concerning this clonotype: The final CDR3 position lacks the conserved phenylalanine or tryptophan, pointing to a likely read error. The J gene is TRBJ2-5, the V gene TRBV6-6; D is uncertain. The CDR3 is made up of 15 amino acids. CDR1 is MNHNY and CDR2 is SVGAGI in the germline V gene (reference sequence). The CDR3 loop is CVNSPPDPAGETQYL. In nucleotides, the CDR3 is TGTGTCAACAGTCCCCCGGACCCAGCTGGGGAGACCCAGTACTTA.

This clonotype was counted at least ten times. This chain connects TRBV30 to TRBJ2-1; D is unclear. V gave up 3 bases and J gave up 5 bases, with 5 bases separating them. The CDR3 consists of 11 residues. Germline V gene lookup returns CDR1 GTSNPN and CDR2 SVGIG (reference sequence). CDR3 sequence: CAWRKHNEQFF. In DNA, the CDR3 is TGTGCCTGGAGGAAACACAATGAGCAGTTCTTC. The variable domain in full, completed from reference TRBV30 and TRBJ2-1, reads SQTIHQWPATLVQPVGSPLSLECTVEGTSNPNLYWYRQAAGRGLQLLFYSVGIGQISSEVPQNLSASRPQDRQFILSSKKLLLSDSGFYLCAWRKHNEQFFGPGTRLTVL.

Note on this clonotype: Sequence at one end of the junction differs from germline and may be a read error. The gene calls are TRBV11-2 and TRBJ2-7; possibly TRBD1 for D (5 bases). The CDR3 spans 13 residues. Germline V gene lookup returns CDR1 SGHAT and CDR2 FQNNGV. The DNA of the CDR3 is TGTGCCAGCAGCCTGGAAACAGGAGCCAAGCAATACTTC. Translated: CASSLETGAKQYF.

To note about this clonotype: This clone may be a read error of a much larger clone one base away. The gene calls are TRBV5-1 and TRBJ2-1, with a possible D match to TRBD1 (5 bases). The germline CDR1 and CDR2 sequences are SGHRS and YFSETQ. This CDR3 contains 17 residues. Trimming took 2 bases from V and 4 from J, leaving 19 bases between them. CDR3 amino acids: CASSFASLRQIYNEQFF. DNA of the CDR3: TGCGCCAGCAGCTTTGCAAGCTTAAGACAGATTTACAATGAGCAGTTCTTC.